The 27 T cell receptor beta chains reported below all come from one sample, sequenced in a study of T cell clonotyping in hematopoietic cell transplantation. The time point here: recipient sample about 28 days before transplant, after cytoreduction. Some clones are missing from TCRdb's copy, which holds only in-frame ones; the method was immunoSEQ multiplex PCR. The sample includes about 76,000 clones, about 96% of them seen just once. The specimen was peripheral blood mononuclear cells, collected before stem cell transplant. The receptors come from a woman between 45 and 65 years old with acute myeloid leukemia. Some clones in this sample may be carry-over from other donors' samples.

The V and J genes are TRBV25-1 and TRBJ2-6; D is unresolved. With 5 bases removed from V and 1 base from J, the gap between germline ends came to 6 bases. Germline assignment: CDR1 MGHDK and CDR2 SYGVNS. This CDR3 has 14 residues. CDR3 nucleotide sequence: TGTGCCAGCAGTCAGCAATCTGGGGCCAACGTCCTGACTTTC. It translates to CASSQQSGANVLTF. Using reference TRBV25-1 and TRBJ2-6 for the parts outside the CDR3, the full variable domain is EADIYQTPRYLVIGTGKKITLECSQTMGHDKMYWYQQDPGMELHLIHYSYGVNSTEKGDLSSESTVSRIRTEHFPLTLESARPSHTSQYLCASSQQSGANVLTFGAGSRLTVL.

This chain links TRBV29-1 with TRBJ1-3; 8 bases map to TRBD1. V was clipped by 4 bases and J by 0 bases; unmatched bases: 2. The CDR3 has 14 amino acids. Germline V gene lookup returns CDR1 SQVTM and CDR2 ANQGSEA. DNA of the CDR3: TGCAGCGTTGGGGACAGGTTCTCTGGAAACACCATATATTTT. Protein product: CSVGDRFSGNTIYF. Complete variable domain (other parts from reference TRBV29-1 and TRBJ1-3): SAVISQKPSRDICQRGTSLTIQCQVDSQVTMMFWYRQQPGQSLTLIATANQGSEATYESGFVIDKFPISRPNLTFSTLTVSNMSPEDSSIYLCSVGDRFSGNTIYFGEGSWLTVV.

The chain employs TRBV30 and TRBJ1-1; D is undetermined. Between the trimmed V and J ends, which lost 0 bases and 1 base, there was a span of 9 bases. The CDR3 runs 14 residues. CDR1 and CDR2 (germline): GTSNPN, SVGIG (reference sequence). CDR3 nucleotides: TGTGCCTGGAGTGTGAGCCCAGGGAACACTGAAGCTTTCTTT. Its translation: CAWSVSPGNTEAFF.

This chain connects TRBV30 to TRBJ2-7; D is possibly TRBD1 (6 bases). CDR3 length: 15 amino acids. The ends were cut back, 0 bases at V and 2 bases at J, with 14 bases in the middle. Germline CDR1 reads GTSNPN; CDR2 reads SVGIG (reference sequence). The CDR3 nucleotides are TGTGCCTGGAGTGTAAAACAGGGTCCAACCTACGAGCAGTACTTC. Translated: CAWSVKQGPTYEQYF. Supplemented by reference TRBV30 and TRBJ2-7, the full variable domain reads SQTIHQWPATLVQPVGSPLSLECTVEGTSNPNLYWYRQAAGRGLQLLFYSVGIGQISSEVPQNLSASRPQDRQFILSSKKLLLSDSGFYLCAWSVKQGPTYEQYFGPGTRLTVT.

The V gene is TRBV27, the J gene TRBJ2-3; 10 nucleotides align to TRBD2. V lost 6 bases, J lost 3 bases, and 6 bases stayed unmatched. The CDR3 consists of 15 residues. CDR1 is MNHEY, CDR2 SMNVEV, per germline (reference sequence). As DNA, the CDR3 is TGTGCCAGCAGGGGGACTAGCGTTGGGACAGATACGCAGTATTTT. Amino acids: CASRGTSVGTDTQYF.

The chain employs TRBV30 and TRBJ2-1; 13 positions agree with TRBD2. V lost 5 bases to trimming and J lost 2 bases; unmatched junction nucleotides: 3. This CDR3 is built from 15 residues. Per the germline V gene, CDR1 is GTSNPN and CDR2 is SVGIG (reference sequence). The CDR3 loop is CAWDGTSGTYNEQFF. The CDR3 DNA is TGTGCCTGGGACGGGACTAGCGGGACCTACAATGAGCAGTTCTTC.

This sequence joins TRBV6-1 and TRBJ1-2; D gene uncertain. CDR1 is MNHNS, CDR2 SASEGT, per germline. V was trimmed by 1 base and J by 4 bases, leaving 13 bases between them. This CDR3 spans 15 amino acids. The CDR3 bases are TGTGCCAGCAGTGAAGGCCCTGGGAGCCCCTATGGCTACACCTTC. It is translated as CASSEGPGSPYGYTF.

The rearrangement links TRBV30 to TRBJ1-5, with no clear D. The CDR3 has 14 residues. Germline loops: CDR1 GTSNPN, CDR2 SVGIG (reference sequence). Trimming removed 3 bases from V and 0 bases from J, with 9 bases in between. The CDR3 here is CAWSVGISNQPQHF. In nucleotides, the CDR3 is TGTGCCTGGAGCGTAGGGATTAGCAATCAGCCCCAGCATTTT.

The chain joins TRBV6-5 to TRBJ2-3; the match to TRBD2 covers 9 bases. The CDR3 is 14 residues long. V trimming: 6 bases; J trimming: 5 bases; junction bases outside the gene matches: 6. Germline CDR1 is MNHEY and CDR2 is SVGAGI. CDR3: CASRPPSGIDTQYF. Written as DNA, the CDR3 is TGTGCCAGCAGACCCCCTAGCGGGATAGATACGCAGTATTTT.

The chain is built from TRBV15 and TRBJ1-4; 10 nucleotides agree with TRBD1. CDR3 length: 15 amino acids. V dropped 5 bases and J dropped 6; count of bases not matched to a gene: 6. Germline V gives CDR1 LNHNV, CDR2 YYDKDF (reference sequence). The CDR3 loop reads CATSRPGTGDEKLFF. Here the CDR3 DNA reads TGTGCCACCAGCCGACCCGGGACAGGGGATGAAAAACTGTTTTTT.

This clone was seen a few times. V is TRBV7-2 and J is TRBJ1-3; TRBD1 matches 7 bases. Losses at the gene ends were 2 bases for V and 6 bases for J; bases not matched to a gene: 10. CDR1 is SGHTA and CDR2 is FQGNSA in the germline V gene. CDR3 size: 16 residues. The CDR3 here is CASSLLAGGEENTIYF. Written as DNA, the CDR3 is TGTGCCAGCAGCTTATTGGCAGGGGGAGAGGAAAACACCATATATTTT. Together with reference TRBV7-2 and TRBJ1-3, the CDR3 gives the full variable domain: GAGVSQSPSNKVTEKGKDVELRCDPISGHTALYWYRQSLGQGLEFLIYFQGNSAPDKSGLPSDRFSAERTGGSVSTLTIQRTQQEDSAVYLCASSLLAGGEENTIYFGEGSWLTVV.

The V gene is TRBV30, the J gene TRBJ1-6; TRBD1 might be the D (6 bases). The CDR3 contains 16 residues. From germline, CDR1 is GTSNPN and CDR2 SVGIG (reference sequence). The ends were cut back, 6 bases at V and 0 bases at J, with 15 bases in the middle. The CDR3 DNA sequence: TGTGCCTGCACTCACGACAGGAGCTCCTATAATTCACCCCTCCACTTT. It is translated as CACTHDRSSYNSPLHF.

This sequence joins TRBV7-3 and TRBJ2-2; 13 bases match TRBD2. The trim removed 4 bases at V and 5 bases at J, leaving 4 bases unmatched. Germline assignment: CDR1 SGHTA and CDR2 FQGTGA. The CDR3 has 16 residues. CDR3 sequence reads: CASSSRTSGGTGELFF. As DNA, the CDR3 is TGTGCCAGCAGCTCGCGGACTAGCGGGGGTACCGGGGAGCTGTTTTTT.

The V call is TRBV6-5, the J call TRBJ1-3; the D gene is possibly TRBD1 (6 bases). Trimming took 5 bases from V and 1 from J, leaving 12 bases between them. Looked up from germline, CDR1 is MNHEY and CDR2 is SVGAGI. This CDR3 has 15 amino acids. The CDR3 protein is CASSRNRVSGNTIYF. CDR3 in DNA: TGTGCCAGCAGTCGGAACAGGGTTTCTGGAAACACCATATATTTT.

The chain links TRBV4-1 to TRBJ2-7; D may correspond to TRBD1 or TRBD2 (5 bases each). CDR1 MGHRA and CDR2 YSYEKL come from the germline V gene. The CDR3 spans 14 residues. V was cut by 0 bases and J by 4 bases, with 10 bases left in between. The CDR3 DNA reads TGCGCCAGCAGCCAAGATCGGGGCATGTACGAGCAGTACTTC. Translation: CASSQDRGMYEQYF.

This chain uses TRBV6-1 with TRBJ1-1; 7 bases align to TRBD1. The CDR3 extends over 14 amino acids. After removal of 7 bases from V and 0 bases from J, the junction contained 5 bases not matched to a gene. Germline V CDR1 and CDR2: MNHNS, SASEGT. CDR3 loop: CASTGTEVNTEAFF. The CDR3 DNA follows: TGTGCCAGCACCGGGACAGAAGTGAACACTGAAGCTTTCTTT.

This clone was seen just once. This chain joins TRBV5-1 and TRBJ1-2, with TRBD1 identical over 11 bases. Germline assignment: CDR1 SGHRS and CDR2 YFSETQ. The CDR3 sequence is 13 residues long. Germline trimming cut 4 bases from V and 8 bases from J; bases unmatched to any gene: 4. Here the CDR3 reads CASSPGQGEGYTF. Here the CDR3 DNA reads TGCGCCAGCAGCCCGGGACAGGGGGAGGGCTACACCTTC.

The chain uses TRBV7-9 and TRBJ1-2, with D possibly matching TRBD1 (5 bases). Germline-derived CDR1 and CDR2 are SEHNR and FQNEAQ (reference sequence). This CDR3 is 14 amino acids long. Trimming took off 6 bases at V and 2 bases at J, with 13 bases between the two ends. CDR3 residues: CASSPNRDNYGYTF. In DNA form, the CDR3 reads TGTGCCAGCAGTCCCAACCGGGACAACTATGGCTACACCTTC.

CDR3 residues: CASSSRDSYYGYTF. For the CDR3, the DNA is TGTGCCAGCAGCAGCCGGGACAGCTACTATGGCTACACCTTC. The genes are TRBV6-6 and TRBJ1-2, with 7 bases fitting TRBD1. Germline trimming cut 6 bases from V and 3 bases from J; bases unmatched to any gene: 7. Germline loops: CDR1 MNHNY, CDR2 SVGAGI (reference sequence). The CDR3 covers 14 residues.

This clone has only one observation. The gene calls are TRBV5-1 and TRBJ2-3; TRBD2 matches 7 bases. Germline V gives CDR1 SGHRS, CDR2 YFSETQ. Trimming at V came to 4 bases and at J to 4 bases, leaving 9 bases not matched to a gene. This CDR3 is built from 15 residues. The CDR3 sequence is CASSASSGDADTQYF. The CDR3 DNA follows: TGCGCCAGCAGCGCATCTAGCGGAGACGCAGATACGCAGTATTTT.

V is TRBV7-6 and J is TRBJ2-5; D is perhaps TRBD2 (6 bases). The CDR3 is 17 amino acids. From germline, CDR1 is SGHVS and CDR2 FNYEAQ. V was clipped by 5 bases and J by 4 bases, with 23 bases between them. CDR3 protein: CASSASPARRGGETQYF. DNA for the CDR3: TGTGCCAGCAGCGCTAGCCCTGCTAGGAGGGGTGGAGAGACCCAGTACTTC.

The chain has TRBV30 and TRBJ2-7; unclear D gene. This CDR3 region has 11 residues. V was trimmed by 4 bases and J by 3 bases, leaving 7 bases between them. The germline V gene encodes CDR1 GTSNPN and CDR2 SVGIG (reference sequence). CDR3 bases: TGTGCCTGGACGGATTACTACGAGCAGTACTTC. Translation: CAWTDYYEQYF. The full variable domain, its missing parts supplied by reference TRBV30 and TRBJ2-7, is SQTIHQWPATLVQPVGSPLSLECTVEGTSNPNLYWYRQAAGRGLQLLFYSVGIGQISSEVPQNLSASRPQDRQFILSSKKLLLSDSGFYLCAWTDYYEQYFGPGTRLTVT.

The J gene is TRBJ2-1, the V gene TRBV10-3, with 10 nucleotides matching TRBD2. The germline gives CDR1 ENHRY, CDR2 SYGVKD. J was trimmed by 3 bases and V by 2 bases; bases with no gene match: 7. CDR3 length: 17 amino acids. CDR3 sequence: CAISEPRTSGYYNEQFF. The CDR3 DNA follows: TGTGCCATCAGTGAGCCCAGGACTAGCGGATACTACAATGAGCAGTTCTTC.

The chain links TRBV5-6 to TRBJ1-2, with TRBD1 as a possible D gene (5 bases). Germline assignment: CDR1 SGHDT and CDR2 YYEEEE. The CDR3 contains 14 residues. The V gene lost 7 bases and the J gene lost 4 bases, with 17 bases spanning the gap. CDR3 in amino acids: CASGRWDGSYGYTF. CDR3 DNA sequence: TGTGCCAGCGGACGATGGGACGGCTCCTATGGCTACACCTTC. Complete variable domain (other parts from reference TRBV5-6 and TRBJ1-2): DAGVTQSPTHLIKTRGQQVTLRCSPKSGHDTVSWYQQALGQGPQFIFQYYEEEERQRGNFPDRFSGHQFPNYSSELNVNALLLGDSALYLCASGRWDGSYGYTFGSGTRLTVV.

This sequence joins TRBV7-9 and TRBJ2-7, with 7 bases that match TRBD1. The germline gives CDR1 SEHNR, CDR2 FQNEAQ (reference sequence). The junction had 7 bases not matched to a gene; V was cut back by 5 bases and J by 0 bases. This CDR3 contains 15 residues. CDR3 in amino acids: CASSPGQMSSYEQYF. CDR3 sequence (DNA): TGTGCCAGCAGCCCGGGACAGATGAGCTCCTACGAGCAGTACTTC.

The chain has TRBV29-1 and TRBJ1-2; 9 bases line up with TRBD1. The CDR3 spans 14 residues. Trimming at V came to 5 bases and at J to 3 bases, leaving 7 bases not matched to a gene. Germline CDR1 is SQVTM and CDR2 is ANQGSEA. The CDR3 sequence: CSVMNRGQDYGYTF. CDR3 DNA sequence: TGCAGCGTTATGAACAGGGGGCAAGACTATGGCTACACCTTC.

This rearrangement joins TRBV19 to TRBJ1-4; D possibly corresponds to TRBD1 (5 bases). The V end lost 6 bases, the J end lost 0 bases, and 20 bases lay between the germline ends. In germline, CDR1 is LNHDA, CDR2 SQIVND (reference sequence). The CDR3 runs to 18 residues. CDR3 in amino acids: CASSYPSRGSATNEKLFF. The CDR3 coding sequence is TGTGCCAGTAGCTACCCCTCGCGGGGCTCTGCAACTAATGAAAAACTGTTTTTT. The entire variable domain, with the rest obtained from reference TRBV19 and TRBJ1-4, is as follows: DGGITQSPKYLFRKEGQNVTLSCEQNLNHDAMYWYRQDPGQGLRLIYYSQIVNDFQKGDIAEGYSVSREKKESFPLTVTSAQKNPTAFYLCASSYPSRGSATNEKLFFGSGTQLSVL.